These 28 T cell receptor beta chains were sequenced from one sample in a study of radiotherapy plus CTLA-4 blockade in lung cancer listed by TCRdb under 2018. The library was prepared using the immunoSEQ multiplex PCR assay. TCRdb stores this immuneACCESS table with in-frame sequences only. Part of the clones is absent; in the studies checked, under half of the shortfall reflects unresolved V genes, and no reason is known for the rest. A total of about 81,000 clones appear in this sample, 60% to 80% of them only once. The ten largest clones represent more than 12% of the sample. Sequencing used peripheral blood, obtained from a patient treated with radiotherapy plus ipilimumab. These receptor sequences come from a human donor with non-small cell lung cancer that progressed on radiotherapy plus ipilimumab.

The rearrangement joins TRBV7-6 to TRBJ1-1; TRBD1 agrees at 7 bases. The length of the CDR3 is 15 residues. Germline loops: CDR1 SGHVS, CDR2 FNYEAQ. Losses at the gene ends were 0 bases for V and 1 base for J; bases not matched to a gene: 2. CDR3 region: CASSLARQGNTEAFF. The CDR3, as DNA: TGTGCCAGCAGCTTAGCCAGACAGGGGAACACTGAAGCTTTCTTT.

The chain recombines TRBV15 with TRBJ1-1; no firm D call. Germline values: CDR1 LNHNV, CDR2 YYDKDF (reference sequence). Trimming left V 0 bases short and J 5 bases short, with 10 bases between. The CDR3 has 14 residues. CDR3 region: CATSRDRAETEAFF. DNA for the CDR3: TGTGCCACCAGCAGAGATAGGGCAGAAACTGAAGCTTTCTTT.

This chain connects TRBV19 to TRBJ2-7; D is uncertain. V lost 3 bases and J lost 5, with 11 bases in between. In germline, CDR1 is LNHDA, CDR2 SQIVND (reference sequence). This CDR3 region has 13 residues. CDR3 sequence (DNA): TGTGCCAGTAGTATTTCAGTTCCCCACGAGCAGTACTTC. Its translation is CASSISVPHEQYF.

The rearrangement links TRBV18 to TRBJ1-1; 8 bases map to TRBD1. J gave up 7 bases and V 3 bases, and 4 bases lay outside the gene matches. Germline CDR1 and CDR2: KGHSH and LQKENI. This CDR3 comprises 13 residues. The chain's CDR3 is CASSPPDRDEAFF. CDR3 sequence (DNA): TGTGCCAGCTCACCCCCGGACAGGGATGAAGCTTTCTTT. The variable domain in full, with the rest retrieved from reference TRBV18 and TRBJ1-1, is NAGVMQNPRHLVRRRGQEARLRCSPMKGHSHVYWYRQLPEEGLKFMVYLQKENIIDESGMPKERFSAEFPKEGPSILRIQQVVRGDSAAYFCASSPPDRDEAFFGQGTRLTVV.

This clone occurred a few times. The rearrangement uses TRBV5-4 and TRBJ2-1; the match to TRBD2 covers 8 bases. Trimming cost V 4 bases and J 9 bases; bases outside gene matches: 9. From germline, CDR1 is SGHNT and CDR2 YYREEE (reference sequence). CDR3 length equals 14 residues. CDR3 loop: CASSRGAGDGEQFF. For the CDR3, the DNA is TGTGCCAGCAGCCGGGGAGCGGGGGACGGTGAGCAGTTCTTC.

V and J are TRBV6-1 and TRBJ1-6, with no clear D. Germline-derived CDR1 and CDR2 are MNHNS and SASEGT. The CDR3 is 14 residues long. Trimming left V 2 bases short and J 6 bases short, with 8 bases between. CDR3 sequence reads: CASSESAANSPLHF. The DNA of the CDR3 is TGTGCCAGCAGTGAATCGGCCGCTAATTCACCCCTCCACTTT.

The CDR3 loop reads CASSSSLTGFAAQHF. The CDR3 DNA reads as TGTGCCAGCAGCTCCTCCTTGACAGGGTTCGCGGCCCAGCATTTT. The chain joins TRBV5-6 to TRBJ1-5; 7 nucleotides agree with TRBD1. The V and J ends lost 3 bases and 11 bases, in that order; junction bases with no gene match: 14. The CDR3 totals 15 residues. CDR1 and CDR2 from the germline V gene are SGHDT and YYEEEE.

J is TRBJ1-2 and V is TRBV18; D not resolved. The CDR3 is 13 amino acids. The germline V and J ends were trimmed by 0 bases and 8 bases, with 10 bases remaining between them. CDR1 is KGHSH, CDR2 LQKENI, per germline. The CDR3 DNA follows: TGTGCCAGCTCACCACCCCTACGGGCCGGCTACACCTTC. It translates to CASSPPLRAGYTF.

This clone is judged medium-sized. The chain joins TRBV19 to TRBJ1-2; TRBD1 might be the D (5 bases). Germline CDR1 LNHDA, CDR2 SQIVND (reference sequence). V lost 4 bases and J 8 bases, leaving 17 bases between the germline ends. The CDR3 spans 14 residues. CDR3 DNA sequence: TGTGCCAGTAGTAATATGGGCAGGGCAACGGGCTACACCTTC. Protein: CASSNMGRATGYTF.

The V and J genes are TRBV28 and TRBJ1-3, with D perhaps matching TRBD1 (5 bases). Germline V lookup: CDR1 MDHEN, CDR2 SYDVKM. The CDR3 has 14 amino acids. V dropped 7 bases and J dropped 5 bases, with 15 bases sitting between them. The CDR3 region has the DNA TGTGCCAGCACCATTCGCCAGGGTAGAAACACCATATATTTT. Translating it yields CASTIRQGRNTIYF.

This clone was seen a handful of times. The gene calls are TRBV2 and TRBJ2-3, with 12 bases fitting TRBD2. CDR3 length: 15 amino acids. Germline CDR1 reads SNHLY; CDR2 reads FYNNEI. Trimming cost V 7 bases and J 4 bases; bases outside gene matches: 6. CDR3 amino acids: CASTQLAGGADTQYF. The CDR3 DNA reads as TGTGCCAGCACCCAACTAGCGGGGGGTGCAGATACGCAGTATTTT.

The chain uses TRBV6-6 and TRBJ1-5, with a tentative D call TRBD1 (5 bases). CDR1 is MNHNY, CDR2 SVGAGI, per germline (reference sequence). V was trimmed by 4 bases and J by 0 bases, leaving 10 bases between them. The CDR3 has 15 residues. In DNA, the CDR3 is TGTGCCAGCAGTTCCAAGGGGAATAGCAATCAGCCCCAGCATTTT. It specifies CASSSKGNSNQPQHF.

V gene TRBV18 combines with J gene TRBJ1-1; D is undetermined. CDR3 size: 13 residues. V was cut by 5 bases and J by 11 bases, with 18 bases left in between. The germline CDR1 and CDR2 sequences are KGHSH and LQKENI. CDR3 amino acids: CASSSGLLTGAFF. The CDR3 bases are TGTGCCAGCTCATCCGGACTCCTTACGGGCGCTTTCTTT.

This clone has a handful of counts. The rearrangement joins TRBV9 to TRBJ1-1, with D maybe TRBD1 (6 bases). Germline CDR1 is SGDLS and CDR2 is YYNGEE. The CDR3 length is 14 residues. Trimming took off 3 bases at V and 5 bases at J, with 14 bases between the two ends. CDR3 loop: CASSGRGGRTEAFF. CDR3 nucleotides: TGTGCCAGCAGCGGAAGGGGGGGGCGGACTGAAGCTTTCTTT.

DNA for the CDR3: TGTGCCAGTAGTATAGGGGGCAGGGGAGTCTATGGCTACACCTTC. Translation gives CASSIGGRGVYGYTF. The V gene is TRBV19, the J gene TRBJ1-2; perhaps TRBD1 as D (6 bases). Per germline, CDR1 LNHDA and CDR2 SQIVND (reference sequence). This CDR3 spans 15 amino acids. Trimming removed 1 base at V and 4 bases at J, with 13 bases between.

The chain joins TRBV5-4 to TRBJ2-5; TRBD2 agrees at 16 bases. CDR1 and CDR2 from the germline V gene are SGHNT and YYREEE (reference sequence). The CDR3 has 16 amino acids. The J segment lost 7 bases and the V segment lost 3 bases, leaving 6 bases of the junction unmatched. CDR3 DNA: TGTGCCAGCAGCTCAGGGACTAGCGGGGGGGCGGCGACCCAGTACTTC. This gives the protein CASSSGTSGGAATQYF.

The chain couples TRBV7-9 to TRBJ2-2; D is unclear. Per germline, CDR1 SEHNR and CDR2 FQNEAQ (reference sequence). The CDR3 loop spans 16 amino acids. V gave up 4 bases and J gave up 8 bases, with 20 bases separating them. The CDR3 sequence: CASSSSYATVKGELFF. The CDR3 nucleotides are TGTGCCAGCAGCTCTTCTTACGCGACGGTTAAAGGGGAGCTGTTTTTT. The entire variable domain, with the rest obtained from reference TRBV7-9 and TRBJ2-2, is as follows: DTGVSQNPRHKITKRGQNVTFRCDPISEHNRLYWYRQTLGQGPEFLTYFQNEAQLEKSRLLSDRFSAERPKGSFSTLEIQRTEQGDSAMYLCASSSSYATVKGELFFGEGSRLTVL.

The rearrangement uses TRBV28 and TRBJ1-1, with D possibly being TRBD1 (5 bases). Germline V gene data show CDR1 as MDHEN and CDR2 as SYDVKM. V was pared by 10 bases and J by 1 base, with 28 bases between. The CDR3 runs 18 residues. The CDR3, as DNA: TGTGCCACCGCCCGGGAGCGACAGAACTATGTAGGGAACACTGAAGCTTTCTTT. It specifies CATARERQNYVGNTEAFF.

This clone was detected only once. J is TRBJ2-7 and V is TRBV11-2; weak D call: TRBD2 (5 bases). Germline CDR1 reads SGHAT; CDR2 reads FQNNGV. V was shortened by 4 bases and J by 2 bases, with 15 bases between the two germline ends. This CDR3 is 15 amino acids long. CDR3 residues: CASSSARAEAYEQYF. CDR3 DNA: TGTGCCAGCAGCTCCGCGCGAGCGGAGGCCTACGAGCAGTACTTC.

The chain links TRBV7-2 to TRBJ2-1; tentatively, D is TRBD1 (5 bases). Germline V CDR1 and CDR2: SGHTA, FQGNSA. The CDR3 has 13 residues. The ends were cut back, 7 bases at V and 4 bases at J, with 11 bases in the middle. Here the CDR3 DNA reads TGTGCCAGCACCGGCAGGGCGTACAATGAGCAGTTCTTC. Encoded protein: CASTGRAYNEQFF.

The DNA of the CDR3 is TGTGCCAGCAGGTACGGGATCTCGGACGAGCAGTTCTTC. The encoded protein is CASRYGISDEQFF. The gene calls are TRBV28 and TRBJ2-1; tentatively, D is TRBD2 (5 bases). CDR1 and CDR2 from the germline V gene are MDHEN and SYDVKM. The CDR3 is 13 amino acids. The germline V and J ends were trimmed by 6 bases and 10 bases, with 16 bases remaining between them.

The chain joins TRBV7-2 to TRBJ2-5; 13 positions agree with TRBD2. J lost 1 base, V lost 4 bases, and 6 bases had no gene match. The CDR3 sequence is 17 residues long. The germline V gene encodes CDR1 SGHTA and CDR2 FQGNSA. The CDR3 DNA sequence: TGTGCCAGCAGCTACGGGACTAGCGGGACTTTCCAAGAGACCCAGTACTTC. Protein sequence: CASSYGTSGTFQETQYF.

This clone was observed a handful of times. The V and J genes are TRBV7-2 and TRBJ2-7; D gene ambiguous. Germline loops: CDR1 SGHTA, CDR2 FQGNSA. V lost 3 bases and J 7 bases, leaving 13 bases between the germline ends. The CDR3 sequence is 13 residues long. The CDR3 DNA sequence: TGTGCCAGCAGCTTGACCCCTATGTCTGAGCAGTACTTC. Its protein is CASSLTPMSEQYF.

The chain has TRBV27 and TRBJ2-2; 7 bases match TRBD1. The germline V gene has CDR1 MNHEY and CDR2 SMNVEV (reference sequence). This CDR3 spans 14 amino acids. V was clipped by 3 bases and J by 7 bases; unmatched bases: 5. DNA of the CDR3: TGTGCCAGCAGTTTGGAGAGGGGGCACGGGGAGCTGTTTTTT. It yields the protein CASSLERGHGELFF.

This chain links TRBV20-1 with TRBJ2-5, with no clear D. V shed 3 bases and J shed 4 bases, with 6 bases lying between them. CDR3 size: 11 residues. Germline lookup yields CDR1 DFQATT and CDR2 SNEGSKA (reference sequence). The CDR3 DNA sequence: TGCAGTGCTAGGCCCCCAGAGACCCAGTACTTC. It is translated as CSARPPETQYF.

CDR3: CAWGAGGNTIYF. The CDR3 DNA is TGTGCCTGGGGCGCGGGAGGAAACACCATATATTTT. This rearrangement joins TRBV30 to TRBJ1-3; D call uncertain. CDR1 and CDR2 from the germline V gene are GTSNPN and SVGIG (reference sequence). This CDR3 is built from 12 residues. Trimming removed 5 bases at V and 4 bases at J, with 9 bases between.

The chain couples TRBV11-3 to TRBJ2-2; a weak D match, TRBD2 (5 bases). The germline V and J ends were trimmed by 8 bases and 4 bases, with 11 bases remaining between them. Germline loops: CDR1 SGHNT, CDR2 YENEEA. The CDR3 totals 13 residues. CDR3 in amino acids: CASEGRGTGELFF. For the CDR3, the DNA is TGTGCCAGCGAAGGACGGGGCACCGGGGAGCTGTTTTTT. The variable domain in full, with the rest retrieved from reference TRBV11-3 and TRBJ2-2, is EAGVVQSPRYKIIEKKQPVAFWCNPISGHNTLYWYLQNLGQGPELLIRYENEEAVDDSQLPKDRFSAERLKGVDSTLKIQPAELGDSAVYLCASEGRGTGELFFGEGSRLTVL.

In DNA form, the CDR3 reads TGTGCCAGCAGTTTGCCGGGGGGGTGGAATGAGCAGTTCTTC. It codes for CASSLPGGWNEQFF. The rearrangement links TRBV6-6 to TRBJ2-1, with 8 bases lining up with TRBD2. This CDR3 region has 14 residues. V was clipped by 4 bases and J by 7 bases; unmatched bases: 6. CDR1 MNHNY and CDR2 SVGAGI come from the germline V gene (reference sequence).